Given below is one T cell receptor (beta chain) in context. The antigen is not known. This record belongs to a study of metastatic and nonmetastatic thyroid tumors. Overall study context: The comparison covered peripheral blood and tumor or nodule tissue in malignant and benign thyroid patients. General study results and limits: Within blood and tumor, benign nodules reportedly had significantly lower TCR beta diversity than malignant thyroid tumors did.

The CDR3 runs 13 residues. V was cut by 5 bases and J by 2 bases, with 10 bases left in between. Germline assignment: CDR1 PRHDT and CDR2 FYEKMQ (reference sequence). Methods used by the authors: Clinicopathological groups of papillary thyroid cancer showed CDR3 differences that were used to build a distant-metastasis classifier. Through MiXCR, TCRdb re-clonotyped the PCR reads. The V and J calls come from TCRdb's annotation, not from the publication. The sample comprises around 7,800 clones, 25% to 35% of which are singletons, and approximately 24% rests with the top ten. All patients were untreated before thyroid surgery.

The genes are TRBV13 and TRBJ2-7; TRBD2 is a possible D gene (6 bases). Material for sequencing was adjacent normal tissue. This TCR came from a male donor with papillary thyroid cancer or a benign thyroid nodule (not recorded which). Some clones in this sample may be carry-over from other donors' samples. The DNA for the CDR3 is TGTGCCAGCAGCCTCGGGACTCCCTACGAGCAGTACTTC. This encodes CASSLGTPYEQYF.